The source of this T cell receptor (beta chain) is a study of T cell changes during pregnancy in multiple sclerosis. The table came from immunoSEQ multiplex PCR; TCRdb's copy has only in-frame clones and leaves some out. The repertoire has 70,000 to 80,000 clones, roughly 90% of them found once; the top ten carry roughly 3.6%. The germline CDR1 and CDR2 sequences are MNHNS and SASEGT. The CDR3 loop spans 11 amino acids. Trimming took off 10 bases at V and 0 bases at J, with 6 bases between the two ends. The source of this sequence is a female donor in good health, enrolled as a control in a pregnancy study. This chain connects TRBV6-1 to TRBJ1-1; D call uncertain. This specimen consisted of peripheral blood, obtained after pregnancy. The CDR3 is CAMRMNTEAFF. In DNA form, the CDR3 reads TGTGCCATGAGAATGAACACTGAAGCTTTCTTT.